Sequencing of this T cell receptor (beta chain) was carried out in a study of blood T cell repertoires in COVID-19. The CDR3 extends over 15 amino acids. V shed 5 bases and J 14 bases; nucleotides not matched to a gene: 12. The germline V gene encodes CDR1 LNHDA and CDR2 SQIVND (reference sequence). The protocol was immunoSEQ multiplex PCR, while the TCRdb copy is restricted to in-frame clones and leaves out a portion. The sample shows around 250,000 clones, 80% to 90% of them seen only once. Sequenced input: PBMCs or T cells enriched from blood (not recorded which). The source is a man aged 18 to 29 who had recovered from COVID-19. The chain couples TRBV19 to TRBJ1-6; TRBD1 matches at 10 bases. CDR3 nucleotides: TGTGCCAGTAGTGCCGGGACAGGGGACCGTAGGACCCTCCACTTT. Translating gives CASSAGTGDRRTLHF. Complete variable domain (other parts from reference TRBV19 and TRBJ1-6): DGGITQSPKYLFRKEGQNVTLSCEQNLNHDAMYWYRQDPGQGLRLIYYSQIVNDFQKGDIAEGYSVSREKKESFPLTVTSAQKNPTAFYLCASSAGTGDRRTLHFGNGTRLTVT.